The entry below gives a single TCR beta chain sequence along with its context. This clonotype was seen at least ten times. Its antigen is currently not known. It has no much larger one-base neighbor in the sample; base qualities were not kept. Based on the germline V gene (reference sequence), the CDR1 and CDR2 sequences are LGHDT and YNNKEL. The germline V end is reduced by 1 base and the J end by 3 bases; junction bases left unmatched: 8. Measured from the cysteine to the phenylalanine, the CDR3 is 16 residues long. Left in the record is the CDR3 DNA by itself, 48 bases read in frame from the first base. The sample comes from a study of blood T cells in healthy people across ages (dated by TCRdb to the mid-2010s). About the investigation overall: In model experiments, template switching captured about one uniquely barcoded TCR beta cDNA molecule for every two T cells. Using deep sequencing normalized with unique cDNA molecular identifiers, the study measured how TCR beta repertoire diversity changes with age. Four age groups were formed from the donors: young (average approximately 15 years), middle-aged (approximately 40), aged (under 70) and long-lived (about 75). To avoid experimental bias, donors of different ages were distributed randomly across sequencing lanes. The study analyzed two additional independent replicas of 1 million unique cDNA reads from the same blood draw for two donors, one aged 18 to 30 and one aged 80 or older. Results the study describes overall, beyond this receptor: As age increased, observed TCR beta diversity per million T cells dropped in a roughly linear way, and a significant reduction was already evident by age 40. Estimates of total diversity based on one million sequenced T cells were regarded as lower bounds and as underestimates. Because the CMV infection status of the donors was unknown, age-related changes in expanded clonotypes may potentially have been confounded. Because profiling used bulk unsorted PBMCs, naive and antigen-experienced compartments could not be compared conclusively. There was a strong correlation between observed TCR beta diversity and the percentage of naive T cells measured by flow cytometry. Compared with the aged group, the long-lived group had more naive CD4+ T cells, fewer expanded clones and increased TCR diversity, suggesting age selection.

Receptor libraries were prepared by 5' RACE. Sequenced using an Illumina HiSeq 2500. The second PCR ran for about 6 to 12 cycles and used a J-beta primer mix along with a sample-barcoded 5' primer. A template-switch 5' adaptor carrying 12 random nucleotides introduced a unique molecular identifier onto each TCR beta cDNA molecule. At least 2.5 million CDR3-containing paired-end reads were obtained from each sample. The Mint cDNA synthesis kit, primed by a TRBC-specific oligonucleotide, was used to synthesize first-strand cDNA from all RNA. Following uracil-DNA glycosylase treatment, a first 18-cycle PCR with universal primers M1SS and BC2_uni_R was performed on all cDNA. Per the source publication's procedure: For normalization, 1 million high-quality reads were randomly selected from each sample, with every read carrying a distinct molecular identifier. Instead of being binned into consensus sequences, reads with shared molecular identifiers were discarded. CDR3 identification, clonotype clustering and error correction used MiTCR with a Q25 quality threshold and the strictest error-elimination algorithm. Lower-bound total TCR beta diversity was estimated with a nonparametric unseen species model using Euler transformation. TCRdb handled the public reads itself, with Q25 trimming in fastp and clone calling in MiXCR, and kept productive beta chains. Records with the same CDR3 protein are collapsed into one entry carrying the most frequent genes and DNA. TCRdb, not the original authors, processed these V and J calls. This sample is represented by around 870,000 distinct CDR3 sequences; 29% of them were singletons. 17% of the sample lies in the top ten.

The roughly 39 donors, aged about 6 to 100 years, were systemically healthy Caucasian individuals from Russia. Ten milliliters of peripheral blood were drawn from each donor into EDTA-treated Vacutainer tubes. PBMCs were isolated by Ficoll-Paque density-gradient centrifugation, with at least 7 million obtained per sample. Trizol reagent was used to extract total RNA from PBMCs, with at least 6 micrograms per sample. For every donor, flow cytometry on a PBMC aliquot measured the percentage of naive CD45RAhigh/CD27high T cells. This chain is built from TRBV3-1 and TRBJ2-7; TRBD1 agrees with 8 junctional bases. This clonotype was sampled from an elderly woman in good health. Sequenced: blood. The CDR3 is CASSQAIRTGNYEQYF. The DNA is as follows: TGTGCCAGCAGCCAAGCCATCCGGACAGGGAACTACGAGCAGTACTTC.